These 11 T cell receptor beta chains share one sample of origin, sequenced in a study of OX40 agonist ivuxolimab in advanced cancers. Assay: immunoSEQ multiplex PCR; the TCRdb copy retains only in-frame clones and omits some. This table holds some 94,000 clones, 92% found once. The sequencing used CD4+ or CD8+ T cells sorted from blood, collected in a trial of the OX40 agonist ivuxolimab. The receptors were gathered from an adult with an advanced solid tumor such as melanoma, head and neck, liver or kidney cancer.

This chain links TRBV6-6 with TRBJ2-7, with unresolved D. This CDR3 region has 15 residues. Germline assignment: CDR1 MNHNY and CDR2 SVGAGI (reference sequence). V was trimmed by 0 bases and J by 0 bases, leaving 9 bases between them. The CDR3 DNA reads TGTGCCAGCAGTTACTCGATCCGTAGCTCCTACGAGCAGTACTTC. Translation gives CASSYSIRSSYEQYF.

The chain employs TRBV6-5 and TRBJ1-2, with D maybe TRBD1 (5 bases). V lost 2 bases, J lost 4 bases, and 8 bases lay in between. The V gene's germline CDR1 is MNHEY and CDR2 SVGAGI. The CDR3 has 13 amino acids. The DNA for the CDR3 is TGTGCCAGCAGTTACGACAGCTCCTATGGCTACACCTTC. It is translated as CASSYDSSYGYTF.

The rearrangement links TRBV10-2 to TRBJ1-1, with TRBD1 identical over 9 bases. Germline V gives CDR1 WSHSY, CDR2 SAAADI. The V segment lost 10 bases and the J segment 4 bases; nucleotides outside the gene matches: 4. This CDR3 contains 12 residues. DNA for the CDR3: TGCGCCACCAGACAGGGGGGCACTGAAGCTTTCTTT. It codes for CATRQGGTEAFF.

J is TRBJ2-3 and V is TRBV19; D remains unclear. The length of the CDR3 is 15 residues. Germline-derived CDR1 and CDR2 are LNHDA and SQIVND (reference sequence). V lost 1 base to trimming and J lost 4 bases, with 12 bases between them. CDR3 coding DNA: TGTGCCAGTAGTATAGTGGGCAGGCCCGCAGATACGCAGTATTTT. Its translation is CASSIVGRPADTQYF.

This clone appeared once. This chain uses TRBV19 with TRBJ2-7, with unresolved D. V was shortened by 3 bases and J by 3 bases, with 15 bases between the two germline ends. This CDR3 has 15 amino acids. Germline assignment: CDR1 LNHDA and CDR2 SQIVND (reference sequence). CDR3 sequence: CASSIGPGSIYEQYF. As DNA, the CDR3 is TGTGCCAGTAGTATTGGCCCAGGATCCATCTACGAGCAGTACTTC.

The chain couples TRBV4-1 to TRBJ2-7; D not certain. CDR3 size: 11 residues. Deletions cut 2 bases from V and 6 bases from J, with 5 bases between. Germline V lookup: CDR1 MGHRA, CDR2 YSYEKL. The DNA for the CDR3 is TGCGCCAGCAGCCAAAGTGGCGAGCAGTACTTC. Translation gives CASSQSGEQYF.

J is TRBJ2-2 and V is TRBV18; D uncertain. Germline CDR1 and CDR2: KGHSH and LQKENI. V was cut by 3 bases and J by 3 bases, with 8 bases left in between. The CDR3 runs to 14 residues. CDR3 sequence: CASSPSLYTGELFF. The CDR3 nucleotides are TGTGCCAGCTCACCTTCGTTGTACACCGGGGAGCTGTTTTTT. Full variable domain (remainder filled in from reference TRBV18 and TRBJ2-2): NAGVMQNPRHLVRRRGQEARLRCSPMKGHSHVYWYRQLPEEGLKFMVYLQKENIIDESGMPKERFSAEFPKEGPSILRIQQVVRGDSAAYFCASSPSLYTGELFFGEGSRLTVL.

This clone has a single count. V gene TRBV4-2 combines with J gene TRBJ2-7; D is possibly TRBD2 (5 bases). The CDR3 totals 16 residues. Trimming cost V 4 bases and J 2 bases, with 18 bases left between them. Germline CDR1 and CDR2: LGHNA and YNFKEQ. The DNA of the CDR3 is TGTGCCAGCAGCCCCAATAAAGGGTGGAGGCCCTACGAGCAGTACTTC. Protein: CASSPNKGWRPYEQYF.

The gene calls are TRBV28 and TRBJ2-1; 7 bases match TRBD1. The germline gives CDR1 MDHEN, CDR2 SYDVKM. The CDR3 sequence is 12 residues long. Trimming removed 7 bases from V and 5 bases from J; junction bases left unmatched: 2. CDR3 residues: CASNRGDNEQFF. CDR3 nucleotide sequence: TGTGCCAGCAACAGGGGAGACAATGAGCAGTTCTTC.

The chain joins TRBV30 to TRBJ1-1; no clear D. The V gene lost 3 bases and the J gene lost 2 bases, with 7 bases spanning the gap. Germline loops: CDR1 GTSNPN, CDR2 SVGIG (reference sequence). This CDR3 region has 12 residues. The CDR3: CAWRIPNTEAFF. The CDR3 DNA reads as TGTGCCTGGAGGATCCCAAACACTGAAGCTTTCTTT.

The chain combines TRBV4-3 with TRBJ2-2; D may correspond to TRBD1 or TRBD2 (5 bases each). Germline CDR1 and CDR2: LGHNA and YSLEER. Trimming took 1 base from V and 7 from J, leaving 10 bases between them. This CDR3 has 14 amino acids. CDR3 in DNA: TGCGCCAGCAGCCAAGCCGGGGCGGGCGGGGAGCTGTTTTTT. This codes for CASSQAGAGGELFF.